These T cell receptor beta chains were read from a single sample in a study of shared clonotypes between healthy human individuals. Sequencing used immunoSEQ multiplex PCR; TCRdb keeps in-frame clones, though not all of them. The top ten clones hold under 0.45% of a sample with more than 1.2 million clones, less than 99% of them seen once. The specimen sequenced was naive CD4+ T cells sorted from blood. These receptors originate from a man aged 25 to 40 in good health. Both conserved end residues are part of each CDR3. Each record gives: J gene, V gene, clone size, D gene, CDR3 length, CDR3 DNA, CDR3 protein. D genes are given only for firm matches. Expanded clones are given a class, and other clones once, few, many or no size at all.

TRBJ2-1,TRBV6-1,NA,TRBD1,13,TGTGCCAGCACCCGGGACAGGGACAATGAGCAGTTCTTC,CASTRDRDNEQFF
TRBJ1-2,TRBV9,NA,NA,14,TGTGCCAGCAGCGTAGGGGGTCTTACTGGTGGCTACACCTTC,CASSVGGLTGGYTF
TRBJ2-3,TRBV10-3,NA,TRBD2,15,TGTGCCATCAGGGAATTAGCGGGAGGGGGAGATACGCAGTATTTT,CAIRELAGGGDTQYF
TRBJ1-2,TRBV5-1,NA,NA,14,TGCGCCAGCAGCTTGGAGCTGGGGCCGCTGGGCTACACCTTC,CASSLELGPLGYTF
TRBJ2-2,TRBV18,NA,NA,15,TGTGCCAGCTCTCGGGACTTTACTAACACCGGGGAGCTGTTTTTT,CASSRDFTNTGELFF
TRBJ2-4,TRBV11-1,NA,TRBD1,16,TGTGCCAGCAGCCCTCCGGGCCTCCCCGACAGGGTCATTCAGTACTTC,CASSPPGLPDRVIQYF
TRBJ2-3,TRBV9,NA,TRBD2,18,TGTGCCAGCAGCGTAGGACTGGTAGCGGGAGTTGGCACAGATACGCAGTATTTT,CASSVGLVAGVGTDTQYF
TRBJ1-5,TRBV5-5,NA,TRBD1,15,TGTGCCAGCAGTATGGAGGGGGCCCAGTATCAGCCCCAGCATTTT,CASSMEGAQYQPQHF
TRBJ2-1,TRBV2,NA,TRBD1,13,TGTGCCAGCCGCCGGACAGGGGACAATGAGCAGTTCTTC,CASRRTGDNEQFF
TRBJ2-6,TRBV5-1,NA,NA,14,TGCGCCAGCAGCACCCTCTCTGGGGCCAACGTCCTGACTTTC,CASSTLSGANVLTF
TRBJ2-1,TRBV28,NA,TRBD1,15,TGTGCCAGCAGCGGACAGGCCGCCTTCTATCCTGAGCAGTTCTTC,CASSGQAAFYPEQFF
TRBJ2-1,TRBV11-1,NA,TRBD1,16,TGTGCCAGCAGGGGTTATGGGACAGAAAGATACAATGAGCAGTTCTTC,CASRGYGTERYNEQFF
TRBJ2-3,TRBV10-3,NA,TRBD2,16,TGTGCCATCAGTCCCGGGACTAGCGGGAGGACAGATACGCAGTATTTT,CAISPGTSGRTDTQYF
TRBJ2-1,TRBV6-6,NA,TRBD2,14,TGTGCCAGCAGTTACGGCGGGAGAACGAATGAGCAGTTCTTC,CASSYGGRTNEQFF
TRBJ2-7,TRBV28,NA,TRBD1,18,TGTGCCAGCAGTTCCGGGACAGGGACCTATTCTGATCTCTACGAGCAGTACTTC,CASSSGTGTYSDLYEQYF
TRBJ2-1,TRBV25-1,NA,NA,15,TGTGCCAGCAGTGACCCCAGTGCCAGGGTCGGTGAGCAGTTCTTC,CASSDPSARVGEQFF
TRBJ1-1,TRBV19,NA,TRBD1,14,TGTGCCGTGCAGCCGACAGGGAGGAACACTGAAGCTTTCTTT,CAVQPTGRNTEAFF
TRBJ1-1,TRBV7-9,NA,NA,15,TGTGCCAGCAGCAGCCCAGGGTACGGATCACTCGAAGCTTTCTTT,CASSSPGYGSLEAFF
TRBJ2-4,TRBV29-1,NA,NA,14,TGCAGCGTTGAAGGGGGGGTAGCCAAAAACATTCAGTACTTC,CSVEGGVAKNIQYF
TRBJ2-1,TRBV29-1,NA,NA,14,TGCAGCGTTGAGGTGGATGACTCCTACAATGAGCAGTTCTTC,CSVEVDDSYNEQFF
TRBJ2-1,TRBV5-1,NA,TRBD2,15,TGCGCCAGCAGCTCCCCCGGACTAGTTTCTAATGAGCAGTTCTTC,CASSSPGLVSNEQFF
TRBJ2-3,TRBV6-5,NA,NA,15,TGTGCCAGCAGTTACTCGAGTGGGAGTTTAGATACGCAGTATTTT,CASSYSSGSLDTQYF
TRBJ1-2,TRBV9,once,TRBD1,17,TGTGCCAGCAGCGGACGGAACCGGGACAGGGGGCGCGATGGCTACACCTTC,CASSGRNRDRGRDGYTF
TRBJ1-2,TRBV9,NA,NA,13,TGTGCCAGCAGCGTAGGTGGATACTATGGCTACACCTTC,CASSVGGYYGYTF
TRBJ2-5,TRBV20-1,NA,NA,11,TGCAGTGCTTTCTCAGGGGAGACCCAGTACTTC,CSAFSGETQYF
TRBJ1-5,TRBV10-3,NA,TRBD1,17,TGTGCCATCAGTGAGGGGACAGGGGATCATAGCAATCAGCCCCAGCATTTT,CAISEGTGDHSNQPQHF
TRBJ2-1,TRBV15,NA,TRBD2,15,TGTGCCACCAGCGATTCCTTAGCGGGAGCAAATGAGCAGTTCTTC,CATSDSLAGANEQFF
TRBJ2-2,TRBV18,NA,TRBD1,15,TGTGCCAGCTCACCTCGACAGGGTAGTGGCGGGGAGCTGTTTTTT,CASSPRQGSGGELFF
TRBJ1-4,TRBV18,NA,TRBD1,14,TGTGCCAGCTCACCGGGACAGGGTAATGAAAAACTGTTTTTT,CASSPGQGNEKLFF
TRBJ2-5,TRBV28,NA,TRBD2,16,TGTGCCAGCAGTTTCTCTAGCGGGAGAAGGAAAGAGACCCAGTACTTC,CASSFSSGRRKETQYF
TRBJ2-7,TRBV18,NA,NA,12,TGTGCCAGCTCACCAGGGATGGGCGAGCAGTACTTC,CASSPGMGEQYF
TRBJ2-3,TRBV28,NA,NA,16,TGTGCCAGCAGTTTTTTGCGGGGAACTAGCACAGATACGCAGTATTTT,CASSFLRGTSTDTQYF
TRBJ2-3,TRBV7-2,NA,NA,13,TGTGCCAGCAGCCCGGGCTGGTCCGATACGCAGTATTTT,CASSPGWSDTQYF
TRBJ2-2,TRBV5-1,NA,TRBD2,15,TGCGCCAGCAGCTCCGGGACTACCTACACCGGGGAGCTGTTTTTT,CASSSGTTYTGELFF
TRBJ1-1,TRBV7-7,NA,NA,13,TGTGCCAGCAGCTTAGTACGGGGCACTGAAGCTTTCTTT,CASSLVRGTEAFF
TRBJ1-1,TRBV18,NA,NA,15,TGTGCCAGCTCACCACCGGACTCCTGGGGGACTGAAGCTTTCTTT,CASSPPDSWGTEAFF
TRBJ2-2,TRBV6-5,NA,NA,14,TGTGCCAGCAGTTCCCTGGTAACCACCGGGGAGCTGTTTTTT,CASSSLVTTGELFF
TRBJ1-2,TRBV12-5,NA,NA,13,TGTGCTAGTGGTTTTAGAGGGGAGGAAGGCTACACCTTC,CASGFRGEEGYTF
TRBJ2-5,TRBV6-5,NA,NA,12,TGTGCCAGCAGTTACTTGGGGGGGACCCAGTACTTC,CASSYLGGTQYF
TRBJ2-2,TRBV27,NA,TRBD2,20,TGTGCCAGCAGGCCCCGGGACGGCCGCCGGACTAGTAGTGGGGCCGGGGAGCTGTTTTTT,CASRPRDGRRTSSGAGELFF
TRBJ1-2,TRBV6-1,NA,NA,14,TGTGCCAGCAGTGAGTCCAGGGGTTCGCGTGGCTACACCTTC,CASSESRGSRGYTF
TRBJ2-7,TRBV5-4,NA,TRBD2,14,TGTGCCAGCAGCTTAACTAGCGGGAGGGACGAGCAGTACTTC,CASSLTSGRDEQYF
TRBJ1-2,TRBV5-1,NA,TRBD1,15,TGCGCCAGCAGCCCAGGGACAGGGGGGCACTATGGCTACACCTTC,CASSPGTGGHYGYTF
TRBJ2-7,TRBV10-3,NA,NA,14,TGTGCCATCAGTGATCGTCAATCCAATAACGAGCAGTACTTC,CAISDRQSNNEQYF
TRBJ2-2,TRBV9,NA,NA,14,TGTGCCAGCAGCCTTGGGGCGGCGGCCGGGGAGCTGTTTTTT,CASSLGAAAGELFF
TRBJ1-4,TRBV6-6,once,NA,14,TGTGCCAGCAGTTACCCCGAAAAGCGGGAAAAACTGTTTTTT,CASSYPEKREKLFF
TRBJ1-5,TRBV12-2,once,NA,10,TGTGCAAGTCGCATTCAGCCCCAGCATTTT,CASRIQPQHF
TRBJ1-1,TRBV9,NA,NA,15,TGTGCCAGCAGCGAGGCAGGGGCTGGAAACACTGAAGCTTTCTTT,CASSEAGAGNTEAFF
TRBJ2-7,TRBV6-1,NA,NA,14,TGTGCCAGCAGGCGGGACAGTAGCTCCTACGAGCAGTACTTC,CASRRDSSSYEQYF
TRBJ1-1,TRBV5-1,NA,NA,12,TGCGCCAGCAGCCCCAGCGGTGTGGAAGCTTTCTTT,CASSPSGVEAFF
TRBJ1-2,TRBV7-9,NA,NA,13,TGTGCCAGCAGCCACGACAGAAACTATGGCTACACCTTC,CASSHDRNYGYTF
TRBJ1-3,TRBV18,once,NA,17,TGTGCCAGCTCACCTGAGGGCCTATCGATCTCTGGAAACACCATATATTTT,CASSPEGLSISGNTIYF
TRBJ2-2,TRBV9,NA,NA,14,TGTGCCAGCAGCGTTAGCAGGGTCACCGGGGAGCTGTTTTTT,CASSVSRVTGELFF
TRBJ1-1,TRBV27,once,TRBD1,13,TGTGCCAGCACTTTGACAGGGTCCACTGAAGCTTTCTTT,CASTLTGSTEAFF
TRBJ2-1,TRBV27,NA,NA,13,TGTGCCAGCAGCCCCCGGACAGACAATGAGCAGTTCTTC,CASSPRTDNEQFF
TRBJ2-7,TRBV7-2,NA,NA,14,TGTGCCAGCAGCTCCCGGGACGGAAAAGGGGAGCAGTACTTC,CASSSRDGKGEQYF
TRBJ2-2,TRBV19,NA,NA,14,TGTGCCACCCGTGGAGGCGGCCCCACCGGGGAGCTGTTTTTT,CATRGGGPTGELFF
TRBJ2-3,TRBV27,NA,TRBD1,14,TGTGCCAGCAGGCGACAGGGGACCACAGATACGCAGTATTTT,CASRRQGTTDTQYF
TRBJ2-7,TRBV6-6,NA,TRBD1,15,TGTGCCAGCAGATCGGGGACAGCCTATCCCTACGAGCAGTACTTC,CASRSGTAYPYEQYF